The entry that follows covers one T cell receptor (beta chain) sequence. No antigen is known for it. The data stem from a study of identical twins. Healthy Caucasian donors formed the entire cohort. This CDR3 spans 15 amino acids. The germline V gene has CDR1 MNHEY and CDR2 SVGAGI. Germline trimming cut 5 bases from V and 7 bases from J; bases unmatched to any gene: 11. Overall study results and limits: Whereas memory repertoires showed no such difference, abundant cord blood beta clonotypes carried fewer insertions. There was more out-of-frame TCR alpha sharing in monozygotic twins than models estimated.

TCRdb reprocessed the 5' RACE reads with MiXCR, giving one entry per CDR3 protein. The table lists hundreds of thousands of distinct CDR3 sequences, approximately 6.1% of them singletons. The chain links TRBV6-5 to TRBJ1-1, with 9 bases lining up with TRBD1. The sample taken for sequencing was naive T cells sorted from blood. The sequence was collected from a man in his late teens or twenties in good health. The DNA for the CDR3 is TGTGCCAGCAGTGTACCGACAGGGGGGAAAGGTGAAGCTTTCTTT. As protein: CASSVPTGGKGEAFF.